A selection of T cell receptor beta chains follows, all from one sample in a study of CD8 T cells in Susac syndrome. TCRdb re-analysed the immunoSEQ multiplex PCR reads in MiXCR, keeping a single row per CDR3 protein. The table has approximately 200,000 distinct CDR3 sequences, approximately 95% seen once. Source material: CD4+ T cells from PBMCs. The receptors stem from a human donor with multiple sclerosis. Both conserved end residues are part of each CDR3. Each record gives: clone size, D gene, V gene, J gene, CDR3 DNA, CDR3 protein. A D gene is named only where the DNA matches it firmly. For some rows the clone size is stated as once, few or many, or as a class when expanded; others skip it.

clone size: NA
D gene: NA
V gene: TRBV20-1
J gene: TRBJ2-7
CDR3 DNA: TGCAGTGCTAGTGCCCCGGGGGGCGATTCCTACGAGCAGTACTTC
CDR3 protein: CSASAPGGDSYEQYF

clone size: NA
D gene: NA
V gene: TRBV30
J gene: TRBJ1-1
CDR3 DNA: TGTGCCTGGATCGGGGATCATAGAAGCACTGAAGCTTTCTTT
CDR3 protein: CAWIGDHRSTEAFF

clone size: NA
D gene: NA
V gene: TRBV27
J gene: TRBJ2-5
CDR3 DNA: TGTGCCAGCAGTTTTAGTCCCCAAGAGACCCAGTACTTC
CDR3 protein: CASSFSPQETQYF

clone size: NA
D gene: NA
V gene: TRBV30
J gene: TRBJ1-1
CDR3 DNA: TGTGCCTGGATAGGGGGGGTGGGCACTGAAGCTTTCTTT
CDR3 protein: CAWIGGVGTEAFF

clone size: NA
D gene: NA
V gene: TRBV12-3/TRBV12-4
J gene: TRBJ2-1
CDR3 DNA: TGTGCCAGCAGTTATCCAGCACGGGGGTATGAGCAGTTCTTC
CDR3 protein: CASSYPARGYEQFF

clone size: NA
D gene: NA
V gene: TRBV6-5
J gene: TRBJ1-2
CDR3 DNA: TGTGCCAGCAGCTCCGCGGGACACGGCTATGGCTACACCTTC
CDR3 protein: CASSSAGHGYGYTF

clone size: NA
D gene: NA
V gene: TRBV7-9
J gene: TRBJ2-7
CDR3 DNA: TGTGCCAGCAGCTTAGATCGGCCGGATTACGAGCAGTACTTC
CDR3 protein: CASSLDRPDYEQYF

clone size: NA
D gene: NA
V gene: TRBV5-1
J gene: TRBJ2-5
CDR3 DNA: TGCGCCAGCAGCTTGGATCAGACCCAGTACTTC
CDR3 protein: CASSLDQTQYF

clone size: NA
D gene: NA
V gene: TRBV28
J gene: TRBJ1-2
CDR3 DNA: TGTGCCAGCAGTTCCTCAGGGGAGGCTAACTATGGCTACACCTTC
CDR3 protein: CASSSSGEANYGYTF

clone size: NA
D gene: TRBD1
V gene: TRBV10-3
J gene: TRBJ2-1
CDR3 DNA: TGTGCCATCAGTGAGACAGTGCCGGGACAGGGCTACAATGAGCAGTTCTTC
CDR3 protein: CAISETVPGQGYNEQFF

clone size: NA
D gene: NA
V gene: TRBV28
J gene: TRBJ2-7
CDR3 DNA: TGTGCCAGCAGTCCCCCGGCAGGACGTTCCTACGAGCAGTACTTC
CDR3 protein: CASSPPAGRSYEQYF

clone size: NA
D gene: NA
V gene: TRBV15
J gene: TRBJ2-3
CDR3 DNA: TGTGCCACCAGTGGACCCGGACTCGCCGGCACAGATACGCAGTATTTT
CDR3 protein: CATSGPGLAGTDTQYF

clone size: once
D gene: NA
V gene: TRBV4-3
J gene: TRBJ2-3
CDR3 DNA: TGCGCCAGCAGCCAAGAGGCCAGATACACAGATACGCAGTATTTT
CDR3 protein: CASSQEARYTDTQYF

clone size: NA
D gene: TRBD1
V gene: TRBV20-1
J gene: TRBJ1-5
CDR3 DNA: TGCAGTGCCGGAGGACAGGCGAGCAATCAGCCCCAGCATTTT
CDR3 protein: CSAGGQASNQPQHF

clone size: NA
D gene: TRBD2
V gene: TRBV11-2
J gene: TRBJ2-1
CDR3 DNA: TGTGCCAGCAGCTTACCGGGACTAGGGCAGTTCTTC
CDR3 protein: CASSLPGLGQFF

clone size: NA
D gene: NA
V gene: TRBV7-3
J gene: TRBJ2-3
CDR3 DNA: TGTGCCAGCAGCTTAGAGCCCACAGATACGCAGTATTTT
CDR3 protein: CASSLEPTDTQYF

clone size: NA
D gene: NA
V gene: TRBV27
J gene: TRBJ2-5
CDR3 DNA: TGTGCCAGCAGTTTAGAAGTCAGGGGCAAGACCCAGTACTTC
CDR3 protein: CASSLEVRGKTQYF

clone size: NA
D gene: TRBD2
V gene: TRBV7-2
J gene: TRBJ2-3
CDR3 DNA: TGTGCCAGCAGCCTACTAGCGGGGGGGGACACAGATACGCAGTATTTT
CDR3 protein: CASSLLAGGDTDTQYF

clone size: once
D gene: NA
V gene: TRBV18
J gene: TRBJ2-1
CDR3 DNA: TGTGCCAGCTCACCCCCCCGACTTGAGGGGCAGTTCTTC
CDR3 protein: CASSPPRLEGQFF

clone size: NA
D gene: NA
V gene: TRBV15
J gene: TRBJ1-2
CDR3 DNA: TGTGCCACCAGCATGGACCACGGAGATGGCTACACCTTC
CDR3 protein: CATSMDHGDGYTF

clone size: NA
D gene: TRBD2
V gene: TRBV2
J gene: TRBJ2-5
CDR3 DNA: TGTGCCACCCCGGGGGGTCAGGGAAGCGGAGAGACCCAGTACTTC
CDR3 protein: CATPGGQGSGETQYF

clone size: NA
D gene: NA
V gene: TRBV30
J gene: TRBJ2-1
CDR3 DNA: TGTGCCTGGAGCCCTCCTAGCGATGGTGAGCAGTTCTTC
CDR3 protein: CAWSPPSDGEQFF

clone size: NA
D gene: NA
V gene: TRBV20-1
J gene: TRBJ1-5
CDR3 DNA: TGCAGTGCCCCCCAAGGGACCCCGGGGGACCAGCCCCAGCATTTT
CDR3 protein: CSAPQGTPGDQPQHF

clone size: once
D gene: NA
V gene: TRBV4-2
J gene: TRBJ1-1
CDR3 DNA: TGTGCCAGCAGCCAAGATTTGGGGTTATGGGTGGATGAAGCTTTCTTT
CDR3 protein: CASSQDLGLWVDEAFF

clone size: NA
D gene: NA
V gene: TRBV27
J gene: TRBJ1-1
CDR3 DNA: TGTGCCAGCAGTTACAGGGAAGGGACTGAAGCTTTCTTT
CDR3 protein: CASSYREGTEAFF

clone size: NA
D gene: TRBD2
V gene: TRBV4-1
J gene: TRBJ2-3
CDR3 DNA: TGCGCCAGCAGCCAAGTACGAGTAGCGGGGGTCACAGATACGCAGTATTTT
CDR3 protein: CASSQVRVAGVTDTQYF

clone size: NA
D gene: NA
V gene: TRBV6-2/TRBV6-3
J gene: TRBJ2-1
CDR3 DNA: TGTGCCAGCGGGGCCCGTTCTTCCGAGCAGTTCTTC
CDR3 protein: CASGARSSEQFF

clone size: NA
D gene: NA
V gene: TRBV5-1
J gene: TRBJ2-1
CDR3 DNA: TGCGCCAGCAGCTTGACCGACAGGTGGTATGAGCAGTTCTTC
CDR3 protein: CASSLTDRWYEQFF

clone size: once
D gene: NA
V gene: TRBV2
J gene: TRBJ1-1
CDR3 DNA: TGTGCCAGCACCTTGGGGAGACATGAAGCTTTCTTT
CDR3 protein: CASTLGRHEAFF

clone size: NA
D gene: NA
V gene: TRBV30
J gene: TRBJ2-7
CDR3 DNA: TGTGCCTGGAGTCTTCCGATGATAAACTTCAACTACGAGCAGTACTTC
CDR3 protein: CAWSLPMINFNYEQYF

clone size: NA
D gene: TRBD2
V gene: TRBV18
J gene: TRBJ2-3
CDR3 DNA: TGTGCCAGCTCACCACTCAGCGGGGGTGACACAGATACGCAGTATTTT
CDR3 protein: CASSPLSGGDTDTQYF

clone size: NA
D gene: NA
V gene: TRBV2
J gene: TRBJ2-2
CDR3 DNA: TGTGCCAGCAGTGATAGCACCGGGGAGCTGTTTTTT
CDR3 protein: CASSDSTGELFF

clone size: NA
D gene: NA
V gene: TRBV29-1
J gene: TRBJ1-1
CDR3 DNA: TGCAGCGTGGACAAGGACACGAACACTGAAGCTTTCTTT
CDR3 protein: CSVDKDTNTEAFF

clone size: NA
D gene: NA
V gene: TRBV20-1
J gene: TRBJ1-2
CDR3 DNA: TGCAGTGCTATGGACCCCGGGGGAGGCTACACCTTC
CDR3 protein: CSAMDPGGGYTF

clone size: NA
D gene: TRBD1
V gene: TRBV20-1
J gene: TRBJ1-1
CDR3 DNA: TGCAGTGCTTACAGGGGGGGGAACACTGAAGCTTTCTTT
CDR3 protein: CSAYRGGNTEAFF

clone size: NA
D gene: NA
V gene: TRBV27
J gene: TRBJ2-1
CDR3 DNA: TGTGCCAGCAGTTTACCTAACAACAATGAGCAGTTCTTC
CDR3 protein: CASSLPNNNEQFF

clone size: NA
D gene: NA
V gene: TRBV28
J gene: TRBJ1-5
CDR3 DNA: TGTGCCAGCAAGAACCAAGACAGAATCAATCAGCCCCAGCATTTT
CDR3 protein: CASKNQDRINQPQHF

clone size: NA
D gene: TRBD2
V gene: TRBV2
J gene: TRBJ2-5
CDR3 DNA: TGTGCCAGCAGTGAAGTGCTAGCGGGGGTTGGGGGGGAGACCCAGTACTTC
CDR3 protein: CASSEVLAGVGGETQYF

clone size: NA
D gene: NA
V gene: TRBV30
J gene: TRBJ1-3
CDR3 DNA: TGTGCCGCCGGGAGCTCTGGAAACACCATATATTTT
CDR3 protein: CAAGSSGNTIYF

clone size: once
D gene: NA
V gene: TRBV3-1
J gene: TRBJ1-2
CDR3 DNA: TGTGCCAGCAGCCAACCACAGGGCGGCTATGGCTACACCTTC
CDR3 protein: CASSQPQGGYGYTF

clone size: NA
D gene: NA
V gene: TRBV20-1
J gene: TRBJ1-2
CDR3 DNA: TGCAGTGCTAGAGATTGGGAGGGGTTGCGTGGCTACACCTTC
CDR3 protein: CSARDWEGLRGYTF

clone size: NA
D gene: TRBD1
V gene: TRBV5-1
J gene: TRBJ2-7
CDR3 DNA: TGCGCCAGCAGCTTGGAGCCTGGGACAGGCTACGAGCAGTACTTC
CDR3 protein: CASSLEPGTGYEQYF

clone size: NA
D gene: TRBD1
V gene: TRBV13
J gene: TRBJ2-1
CDR3 DNA: TGTGCCAGCAGACGCGACAGGGGGCTACCGAATGAGCAGTTCTTC
CDR3 protein: CASRRDRGLPNEQFF

clone size: NA
D gene: TRBD1
V gene: TRBV18
J gene: TRBJ2-1
CDR3 DNA: TGTGCCAGCTCACTACGGACAGGGGGCGATGAGCAGTTCTTC
CDR3 protein: CASSLRTGGDEQFF

clone size: once
D gene: TRBD1
V gene: TRBV9
J gene: TRBJ1-1
CDR3 DNA: TGTGCCAGCAGCGTAGACGGGACAGGTGAAGCTTTCTTT
CDR3 protein: CASSVDGTGEAFF